This note documents a single T cell receptor (beta chain) sequence. Its antigen is still unknown. Base qualities were left out, and no much larger clone turns up one base away. The germline V gene sets CDR1 to MNHNS and CDR2 to SASEGT. Deletion took 4 bases off V and 0 bases off J, with a span of 7 bases between the germline ends. The CDR3, from cysteine to phenylalanine, totals 14 residues. Only the CDR3 DNA stays, 42 bases, in frame from base 1. This entry is derived from a study of cytomegalovirus exposure and HLA in healthy donors (dated by TCRdb to 2017 to 2019). Regarding the complete study: In an earlier analysis of under 750 of the donors, roughly 300 Gb of sequence data and 90 million to 120 million unique TCR beta sequences from about 179 million T cells were reported. An early release covering roughly 580 HLA-typed donors comprised about 300 gigabases of sequencing data and roughly 86 million unique TCR sequences. Of the roughly 400 genotyped donors, 75% to 85% were placed in the genetic ancestry cluster associated with self-reported Caucasian donors. The aim of the study was to test whether cataloging public T cell receptors could identify signatures of past pathogen exposure. Using immunosequencing, the study profiled T cell repertoires from approximately 700 subjects and related those repertoires to cytomegalovirus serostatus. Along with the roughly 700-subject first cohort, a separate validation cohort of over a hundred different subjects was used. High-throughput TCR immunosequencing, statistical association of individual TCRs with disease status, and machine learning were combined to predict cytomegalovirus infection status. In a later analysis, previously published TCR beta repertoires from 600 to 850 donors were re-analyzed and high-resolution HLA genotyping was added so that TCR occurrence patterns could be studied. Rather than drawing on any new phenotypic data, the later analysis identified candidate immune exposures from TCR beta sequences and the way those sequences occurred across donors. In an earlier analysis of a few hundred of the donors, high-throughput TCR beta sequencing was used to judge whether each TCR beta V gene segment behaved as functional or pseudogenic. Donor age, sex, ethnicity and CMV serostatus were compiled alongside the repertoire data. A later genetic analysis used genome-wide SNP genotypes for about 55% of the 666 donors, treating that subset as a discovery cohort. Every discovery cohort repertoire had been produced on one sequencing platform. Both class I and class II loci were covered by HLA typing, at four-digit resolution. The number of donors typed differed by locus, with 629-630 for A, B, C, DRB1 and DQB1, around 500 for DQA1, nearly 610 for DPA1, and some 440 for DPB1. About five DR-DQ haplotypes were handled as single units for association and clustering, since linkage in the cohort was strong. Among a few hundred genotyped donors of the cohort, an average of roughly 240,000 unique TCR beta nucleotide sequences were sequenced per donor, approximately 20% of them non-productive.

Receptor amplification or capture employed the immunoSEQ multiplex PCR assay. For the multiplex PCR, a mixture combining 60 forward primers for TCR Vbeta segments and 13 reverse primers for TCR Jbeta segments was used. Amplification of the CDR3 region of rearranged TCR beta genes was performed with a multiplex PCR assay on genomic DNA. The Illumina HiSeq System was used to sequence the amplified TCR beta libraries as 87-base-pair reads. In the paper's pipeline: A later analysis tallied about 77 million unique TCR beta chains across the roughly 610 repertoires, and approximately 9.9 million of those chains were shared by two or more donors. Raw reads were error-corrected and collapsed into unique sequences by a nearest-neighbor algorithm in which closely related sequences were merged to remove PCR and sequencing errors. Alignment of CDR3 sequences to IMGT reference sequences was used to assign V, D and J gene segments. For a sequence to be retained, at least a six-nucleotide match to both a V gene segment and a J gene segment was required. A rearrangement counted as productive if the CDR3 had no stop codons and remained in frame with V and J, and every other rearrangement counted as non-productive. Following IMGT convention, CDR3 was defined as the stretch from the second conserved V-encoded cysteine to the conserved J-encoded phenylalanine. The earlier analysis of roughly 590 of the donors excluded sequences that lacked an unambiguous match to a single V gene segment. An earlier analysis of about 590 of the donors classified V segments as functional when productive rearrangements were above 56.7% and as segregating when the standard deviation between donors was above 5%. A statistical classification framework was built to diagnose cytomegalovirus status from the catalog of TCR beta chain sequences. V and J gene assignment, in a later analysis, came from comparing TCR nucleotide sequences with IMGT/GENE-DB human TR gene sequences. The TCRdist pipeline was used in a later analysis to assign CDR3 sequences and most-parsimonious VDJ recombination scenarios. In a later analysis, each TCR beta chain was defined by its CDR3 amino acid sequence together with its V-gene family, and reads without a unique V-gene family were excluded. As a way to deal with suspected cross-contamination and a sequencing artifact, a later analysis dropped approximately 590 nucleotide sequences that were highly shared and had low generation probability. In a later analysis, a clonal expansion index for each public chain was calculated from normalized within-repertoire ranks of inferred template counts. In a later analysis, generation probabilities were computed using a VDJ recombination model fitted to out-of-frame rearrangements, and the results were checked against IGoR. A later analysis scored TCR-TCR, TCR-HLA and TCR-CMV co-occurrence with hypergeometric tests, applying a repertoire-size bias correction to TCR pairs. In a later analysis, false discovery rates were estimated by permuting HLA or CMV assignments 20 times. In a later analysis, co-occurring TCRs were grouped with DBSCAN, and TCRdist sequence similarity was added when clustering was performed within HLA-allele-positive subsets. Co-occurrence clustering excluded repertoires with fewer than 30,000 or more than 120,000 public chains, plus five with anomalous nucleotide sharing. In TCRdb, the immuneACCESS table is reduced to in-frame sequences with V and J assigned. These tables do not hold every clone; where another copy was compared, an unresolved V gene accounts for under half, and the others remain unexplained. That table furnishes V, J and clone size, whereas the DNA furnished D and trimming. The sample table contains around 98,000 clones; only one count was recorded for about 81% of them. 1.4% of the sample is in the top ten clones.

The cohort was made up of 666 healthy bone marrow donors. At the time of sampling, every cohort member was nominally healthy, though immune exposures that went unrecorded were likely present. The donor tested CMV seronegative, placing the donor among the approximately 400 seronegative members of the cohort. Every donor gave a peripheral blood sample, and the peripheral blood mononuclear cells from that sample were used for TCR beta sequencing. Genomic DNA was extracted from the blood cell samples with the Qiagen DNeasy Blood Extraction Kit. Here is what the overall study found, with its caveats: According to the authors, the approach could potentially be generalized to other disease states and immunological phenotypes. Because counts were too low, seventeen rarely observed V segments, including chromosome 9 orphons, were left out of the earlier analysis of a few hundred of the donors. Immune exposure information for the cohort was limited to CMV serostatus. V-gene and J-gene trimming of TCR beta chains was associated with a missense DCLRE1C variant in a later genetic analysis, and the association was replicated in an independent cohort. In a later analysis, most CMV-associated TCR beta chains were found to appear HLA-restricted, with HLA associations seemingly driven largely by CMV exposure. The study listed 150 to 200 TCR beta chains as associated with cytomegalovirus. A further reported finding was that TCR beta sequences accurately predicted the HLA-A and HLA-B alleles for most subjects in the first cohort. A cluster of highly shared sequence variants was judged likely to represent a technical artifact of the sequencing pipeline. The classifier was reported to diagnose cytomegalovirus status with high specificity and sensitivity in both the original cohort and the validation cohort. Broadly in line with IMGT annotations, most TCR beta V segments showed up in productive rearrangements about 87% or about 30% of the time in an earlier analysis of roughly 590 of the donors. Correlated functional status among segregating V segments might be attributable to linkage disequilibrium, but an unknown experimental factor could not be ruled out. According to a later analysis, TCR association rates differed among HLA loci, with DRB1 alleles showing the most associated TCRs and HLA-C alleles showing the fewest. A later analysis reported that several top co-occurrence clusters appeared linked to parvovirus B19, influenza, CMV and Epstein-Barr virus. Because HLA typing was unavailable for some donors at each locus, only the typed subset was used in association tests. In a later analysis, HLA-associated TCR beta chains showed more clonal expansion and lower generation probabilities than non-associated chains that were equally common. This cohort had only TCR beta chains sequenced, and the lack of alpha or paired-chain data limited which features could be detected. A later genetic analysis reported fewer N-insertions in productive TCRs among donors in an Asian-associated ancestry cluster than the roughly 720-donor mean. Assigning TCR associations to individual alleles was difficult when HLA alleles, especially DR and DQ, strongly co-occurred. A later analysis associated about 16,000 TCR beta sequences with specific HLA alleles at a false discovery rate of 0.05. Three of the identified cytomegalovirus-associated TCR beta chains were confirmed in vitro to be specific for cytomegalovirus antigens. The 87-base-pair reads could not distinguish some IMGT-functional V segments, including TRBV6-2 and TRBV6-3, so those segments were excluded. Presence/absence analyses assumed roughly uniform sequencing depth across donors, an assumption that may not hold. While some public TCRs were present in many individuals, most TCR sequences turned up only very rarely across donors.

Sequencing input: PBMCs. The rearranged chain carries TRBV6-1 and TRBJ1-3; a tentative D call is TRBD1 (5 bases match). The sequence was obtained from a man between 35 and 55 years old in good health and CMV-seronegative. The DNA is TGTGCCAGCAGTGTCGGGGGCTCTGGAAACACCATATATTTT. It is translated as CASSVGGSGNTIYF.